Each of the 30 T cell receptor beta chains below was sequenced from the same sample in a study of T cells in localized non-small cell lung cancer. Clones were sequenced by immunoSEQ multiplex PCR, and TCRdb holds only the in-frame ones, with some missing. Of about 43,000 clones in the sample, around 90% were seen once. The specimen comprised PBMCs, sampled before any cancer treatment. Source of these receptors: a woman aged 40-75 years with stage II lung adenocarcinoma.

The rearrangement joins TRBV19 to TRBJ1-5; D possibly corresponds to TRBD1 (6 bases). Deletions cut 5 bases from V and 7 bases from J, with 18 bases between. The length of the CDR3 is 15 residues. The V gene's germline CDR1 is LNHDA and CDR2 SQIVND (reference sequence). CDR3 loop: CASSSAHRAEQPQHF. CDR3 DNA sequence: TGTGCCAGTAGTTCAGCCCACAGGGCCGAGCAGCCCCAGCATTTT. Full variable domain (rest looked up from reference TRBV19 and TRBJ1-5): DGGITQSPKYLFRKEGQNVTLSCEQNLNHDAMYWYRQDPGQGLRLIYYSQIVNDFQKGDIAEGYSVSREKKESFPLTVTSAQKNPTAFYLCASSSAHRAEQPQHFGDGTRLSIL.

The rearrangement links TRBV7-2 to TRBJ2-7; 8 nucleotides line up with TRBD2. This CDR3 is built from 15 residues. The germline gives CDR1 SGHTA, CDR2 FQGNSA. The J segment lost 5 bases and the V segment lost 2 bases, leaving 8 bases of the junction unmatched. The CDR3 protein is CASSLSGRRMDEQYF. In nucleotides, the CDR3 is TGTGCCAGCAGCTTAAGCGGGAGACGAATGGACGAGCAGTACTTC.

This rearrangement joins TRBV4-2 to TRBJ1-5; 9 bases align to TRBD1. Unmatched junction bases numbered 11, after V lost 4 bases and J lost 7 bases. The germline V gene encodes CDR1 LGHNA and CDR2 YNFKEQ. This CDR3 has 16 residues. The CDR3 sequence is CASSPQPGQGYQPQHF. Here the CDR3 DNA reads TGTGCCAGCAGCCCCCAACCGGGACAGGGTTACCAGCCCCAGCATTTT.

The V and J genes are TRBV19 and TRBJ2-1; the match to TRBD2 covers 8 bases. CDR1 is LNHDA, CDR2 SQIVND, per germline (reference sequence). V dropped 3 bases and J dropped 6; count of bases not matched to a gene: 13. The CDR3 has 17 amino acids. CDR3 DNA sequence: TGTGCCAGTAGTATGGCCTTCTCCGGGGGGGCGTTCAATGAGCAGTTCTTC. Protein sequence: CASSMAFSGGAFNEQFF. Together with reference TRBV19 and TRBJ2-1, the CDR3 gives the full variable domain: DGGITQSPKYLFRKEGQNVTLSCEQNLNHDAMYWYRQDPGQGLRLIYYSQIVNDFQKGDIAEGYSVSREKKESFPLTVTSAQKNPTAFYLCASSMAFSGGAFNEQFFGPGTRLTVL.

This chain connects TRBV5-5 to TRBJ2-3; D unclear. This CDR3 has 12 residues. Germline CDR1 is SGHKS and CDR2 is YYEKEE (reference sequence). Trimming stripped 7 bases from V and 1 base from J, with 7 bases between. CDR3 nucleotide sequence: TGTGCCAGCGGGTTCGGCACAGATACGCAGTATTTT. Translation gives CASGFGTDTQYF.

CDR3 in amino acids: CASSLQGNQPQHF. The DNA for the CDR3 is TGTGCCAGCAGTCTACAGGGCAATCAGCCCCAGCATTTT. V is TRBV6-5 and J is TRBJ1-5; D perhaps matches TRBD1 (5 bases). CDR3 length equals 13 residues. Trimming removed 5 bases from V and 2 bases from J, with 7 bases in between. CDR1 and CDR2 (germline): MNHEY, SVGAGI.

The rearrangement uses TRBV7-6 and TRBJ1-2, with D perhaps matching TRBD1 (5 bases). Trimming took off 6 bases at V and 8 bases at J, with 22 bases between the two ends. Looked up from germline, CDR1 is SGHVS and CDR2 is FNYEAQ. The CDR3 has 15 amino acids. The CDR3 region has the DNA TGTGCCAGCAGTAATGGCAGGAGGACCGGGGGGGGCTACACCTTC. Amino acids: CASSNGRRTGGGYTF.

This clone was recorded once. This sequence joins TRBV28 and TRBJ2-3; 11 bases are a match to TRBD2. Germline lookup yields CDR1 MDHEN and CDR2 SYDVKM. V was clipped by 2 bases and J by 2 bases; unmatched bases: 6. This CDR3 contains 17 residues. The CDR3 DNA follows: TGTGCCAGCAGTTTACTAGCGGGGGGCATCGACACAGATACGCAGTATTTT. Translating it yields CASSLLAGGIDTDTQYF.

The table lists this clone with a few counts. The chain employs TRBV5-1 and TRBJ2-1, with TRBD2 identical over 12 bases. Germline assignment: CDR1 SGHRS and CDR2 YFSETQ. V lost 3 bases and J lost 3; bases outside the gene matches: 1. This CDR3 spans 15 amino acids. The CDR3 loop is CASSSGLAGYNEQFF. In DNA, the CDR3 is TGCGCCAGCAGCTCGGGACTAGCGGGCTACAATGAGCAGTTCTTC.

Comment on this clone: Germline is not matched at one junction end, which may reflect a read error. The gene calls are TRBV11-1 and TRBJ2-7; TRBD1 aligns across 10 bases. This CDR3 is 16 amino acids long. Per the germline V gene, CDR1 is SGHAT and CDR2 is FQDESV (reference sequence). CDR3 DNA sequence: TGTGCCAGCACCTTAATCGGGACAGGGGAGACCTACGAGCAGTACTTC. Its protein is CASTLIGTGETYEQYF.

The V gene is TRBV5-1, the J gene TRBJ1-2; D is ambiguous. This CDR3 is built from 17 residues. Germline CDR1 SGHRS, CDR2 YFSETQ. Trimming removed 4 bases at V and 6 bases at J, with 25 bases between. CDR3 sequence: CASSMGLGLSMPHGYTF. CDR3 bases: TGCGCCAGCAGCATGGGCCTTGGCCTGTCGATGCCCCATGGCTACACCTTC.

As for this clone: Other DNA sequences in the same sample also yield this CDR3. The rearrangement joins TRBV5-1 to TRBJ2-7; TRBD1 aligns across 10 bases. In germline, CDR1 is SGHRS, CDR2 YFSETQ. The CDR3 extends over 14 amino acids. The junction had 3 bases not matched to a gene; V was cut back by 2 bases and J by 4 bases. In DNA form, the CDR3 reads TGCGCCAGCAGCTTTGGGACAGGGGCTTACGAGCAGTACTTC. Its protein product is CASSFGTGAYEQYF. Together with reference TRBV5-1 and TRBJ2-7, the CDR3 gives the full variable domain: KAGVTQTPRYLIKTRGQQVTLSCSPISGHRSVSWYQQTPGQGLQFLFEYFSETQRNKGNFPGRFSGRQFSNSRSEMNVSTLELGDSALYLCASSFGTGAYEQYFGPGTRLTVT.

The V call is TRBV6-1, the J call TRBJ2-7, with TRBD1 as a possible D gene (5 bases). Per the germline V gene, CDR1 is MNHNS and CDR2 is SASEGT. Trimming shortened V by 0 bases and J by 7 bases, and 22 bases separated the two germline ends. The CDR3 contains 17 residues. CDR3 amino acids: CASSEAAGNSFYMEQYF. DNA for the CDR3: TGTGCCAGCAGTGAAGCGGCAGGGAACTCCTTCTATATGGAGCAGTACTTC.

In its sample, this clone was seen once. V and J are TRBV6-6 and TRBJ1-3; D is ambiguous. CDR1 is MNHNY and CDR2 is SVGAGI in the germline V gene (reference sequence). V shed 5 bases and J shed 4 bases, with 12 bases lying between them. The CDR3 spans 14 residues. Here the CDR3 reads CASSGPLTGNTIYF. CDR3 DNA: TGTGCCAGCAGTGGACCCTTGACGGGAAACACCATATATTTT.

This sequence joins TRBV6-5 and TRBJ1-1, with a weak D call TRBD1 (5 bases). Between the trimmed V and J ends, which lost 8 bases and 6 bases, there was a span of 22 bases. Germline CDR1 MNHEY, CDR2 SVGAGI. This CDR3 has 15 residues. CDR3 DNA: TGTGCCAGCTCCCGACTTGGGGGGTACGGGCCTGAAGCTTTCTTT. This translates into CASSRLGGYGPEAFF.

The chain recombines TRBV6-5 with TRBJ2-7, with 11 bases matching TRBD1. Trimming removed 4 bases from V and 3 bases from J; junction bases left unmatched: 2. This CDR3 has 14 residues. CDR1 and CDR2 (germline): MNHEY, SVGAGI. The CDR3 DNA is TGTGCCAGCAGTTCCGGGACAGGGGGCTACGAGCAGTACTTC. Translating it yields CASSSGTGGYEQYF.

CDR3 nucleotide sequence: TGTGCCAGCTCACCCTCTGCCTCCAATGAGCAGTTCTTC. This codes for CASSPSASNEQFF. J is TRBJ2-1 and V is TRBV18; unclear D gene. There are 13 residues in the CDR3. Trimming pared 3 bases from V and 6 bases from J, leaving 9 bases between. Germline values: CDR1 KGHSH, CDR2 LQKENI. Using reference TRBV18 and TRBJ2-1 for the parts outside the CDR3, the full variable domain is NAGVMQNPRHLVRRRGQEARLRCSPMKGHSHVYWYRQLPEEGLKFMVYLQKENIIDESGMPKERFSAEFPKEGPSILRIQQVVRGDSAAYFCASSPSASNEQFFGPGTRLTVL.

J is TRBJ2-1 and V is TRBV5-6; D uncertain. There are 17 residues in the CDR3. Trimming removed 4 bases at V and 2 bases at J, with 19 bases between. The germline V gene has CDR1 SGHDT and CDR2 YYEEEE. CDR3 protein: CASSLQPWTATYNEQFF. The CDR3, as DNA: TGTGCCAGCAGCCTGCAACCATGGACGGCCACCTACAATGAGCAGTTCTTC.

The chain recombines TRBV5-1 with TRBJ1-6; D is unclear. Germline V gives CDR1 SGHRS, CDR2 YFSETQ. This CDR3 is 15 amino acids long. Trimming stripped 0 bases from V and 7 bases from J, with 11 bases between. This chain's CDR3 is CASSLGRGYNSPLHF. CDR3 in DNA: TGCGCCAGCAGCTTGGGCCGGGGATACAATTCACCCCTCCACTTT.

The CDR3 loop reads CASSSSLAGARKTQYF. DNA for the CDR3: TGTGCCAGCAGCTCGTCACTAGCGGGAGCGCGAAAGACCCAGTACTTC. The chain joins TRBV11-2 to TRBJ2-5; 11 bases agree with TRBD2. The CDR3 runs 16 residues. Germline loops: CDR1 SGHAT, CDR2 FQNNGV. The V gene end was trimmed by 4 bases and the J gene end by 6 bases; junction bases not matched to a gene: 10.

The rearrangement uses TRBV19 and TRBJ2-1; 10 nucleotides match TRBD2. Germline lookup yields CDR1 LNHDA and CDR2 SQIVND (reference sequence). Trimming took 9 bases from V and 9 from J; bases not matched to a gene: 11. The length of the CDR3 is 14 residues. CDR3 amino acids: CASLKREGPGEQFF. In DNA form, the CDR3 reads TGTGCCAGCCTAAAGCGGGAGGGCCCAGGTGAGCAGTTCTTC.

The rearrangement joins TRBV10-1 to TRBJ2-1; 10 nucleotides line up with TRBD2. J gave up 8 bases and V 6 bases, and 7 bases lay outside the gene matches. In germline, CDR1 is WNHNN, CDR2 SYGVQD (reference sequence). This CDR3 is 14 amino acids long. This CDR3 reads CASSNSGGRDEQFF. In nucleotides, the CDR3 is TGCGCCAGCAGCAATAGCGGGGGGAGGGATGAGCAGTTCTTC.

This chain joins TRBV6-6 and TRBJ2-1; perhaps TRBD1 as D (5 bases). Germline V lookup: CDR1 MNHNY, CDR2 SVGAGI (reference sequence). The CDR3 has 13 residues. The V end lost 5 bases, the J end lost 10 bases, and 15 bases lay between the germline ends. CDR3 amino acids: CASSPTTDMEQFF. The CDR3 bases are TGTGCCAGCAGTCCGACGACAGATATGGAGCAGTTCTTC.

The chain uses TRBV28 and TRBJ1-2; 7 nucleotides match TRBD1. Germline assignment: CDR1 MDHEN and CDR2 SYDVKM. CDR3 length: 14 amino acids. J gave up 13 bases and V 4 bases, and 15 bases lay outside the gene matches. CDR3 amino acids: CASSSRTGKKMGTF. CDR3 coding DNA: TGTGCCAGCAGTTCGAGGACAGGAAAGAAGATGGGCACCTTC.

J is TRBJ1-3 and V is TRBV7-6; D is ambiguous. Germline CDR1 and CDR2: SGHVS and FNYEAQ. The CDR3 consists of 13 residues. V lost 3 bases and J 2 bases, leaving 5 bases between the germline ends. The CDR3, as DNA: TGTGCCAGCAGCTTTGAGGCTGGAAACACCATATATTTT. It is translated as CASSFEAGNTIYF.

The chain has TRBV29-1 and TRBJ2-5, with unresolved D. V was pared by 5 bases and J by 5 bases, with 9 bases between. The CDR3 runs to 11 residues. Germline V gene lookup returns CDR1 SQVTM and CDR2 ANQGSEA. CDR3 in amino acids: CSVNGWETQYF. In DNA, the CDR3 is TGCAGCGTTAATGGATGGGAGACCCAGTACTTC. The whole variable domain, remainder taken from reference TRBV29-1 and TRBJ2-5, is SAVISQKPSRDICQRGTSLTIQCQVDSQVTMMFWYRQQPGQSLTLIATANQGSEATYESGFVIDKFPISRPNLTFSTLTVSNMSPEDSSIYLCSVNGWETQYFGPGTRLLVL.

This chain links TRBV7-9 with TRBJ1-6; D unresolved. CDR1 and CDR2 (germline): SEHNR, FQNEAQ (reference sequence). V dropped 5 bases and J dropped 7 bases, with 6 bases sitting between them. The length of the CDR3 is 12 residues. CDR3 sequence (DNA): TGTGCCAGCAGCCCTCAGAATTCACCCCTCCACTTT. It specifies CASSPQNSPLHF.

The chain has TRBV28 and TRBJ1-4, with D possibly TRBD1 on 5 matching bases. Between the trimmed V and J ends, which lost 9 bases and 7 bases, there was a span of 12 bases. The CDR3 is 12 amino acids. The germline V gene encodes CDR1 MDHEN and CDR2 SYDVKM. The CDR3, as DNA: TGTGCCAGTACCATAGGGACTGAAAAACTGTTTTTT. This encodes CASTIGTEKLFF.

The rearrangement links TRBV5-1 to TRBJ2-1; TRBD2 is a possible D gene (6 bases). This CDR3 region has 16 residues. Trimming shortened V by 4 bases and J by 2 bases, and 16 bases separated the two germline ends. Germline assignment: CDR1 SGHRS and CDR2 YFSETQ. The CDR3 nucleotides are TGCGCCAGCAGCCCCGGAGGGGTTCCCACCTACAATGAGCAGTTCTTC. As protein: CASSPGGVPTYNEQFF.

The genes are TRBV11-2 and TRBJ2-3, with 9 bases fitting TRBD2. The junction had 4 bases not matched to a gene; V was cut back by 4 bases and J by 2 bases. CDR3 size: 15 residues. Per the germline V gene, CDR1 is SGHAT and CDR2 is FQNNGV. The CDR3 DNA follows: TGTGCCAGCAGCTGGCTAGCGGGGATCACAGATACGCAGTATTTT. The encoded protein is CASSWLAGITDTQYF.